The sequence of this TCR beta chain was determined in a study of CD8 T cells in ankylosing spondylitis. Preparation of TCR beta libraries was done by quantitative 5'-RACE with molecular barcodes. In TCRdb, the 5' RACE reads were re-called with MiXCR into one record per CDR3 protein. The table records a few hundred thousand distinct CDR3 sequences, 7.5% to 9% of them present only once. There are a few counts of this clonotype. Its specificity is unknown. In germline, CDR1 is SEHNR, CDR2 FQNEAQ (reference sequence). V was pared by 4 bases and J by 4 bases, with 6 bases of the junction left unmatched. This CDR3 has 14 residues. Notes on the study in general: It appeared that ankylosing spondylitis blood was characterized by a TCR beta motif of 8 or 9 highly homologous variants. In the blood and synovial fluid of reactive arthritis, some motif variants had been previously reported. In ankylosing spondylitis patients, matched synovial fluid reportedly showed significant enrichment of disease-linked clones.

The chain has TRBV7-9 and TRBJ1-1; 7 bases line up with TRBD1. The clonotype comes from a male donor with ankylosing spondylitis. The sample taken for sequencing was blood, either unsorted or a sorted T cell fraction (not recorded which). As DNA, the CDR3 is TGTGCCAGCAGCTCAAACAGGGGTACCACTGAAGCTTTCTTT. It yields the protein CASSSNRGTTEAFF.